The sequence of this TCR beta chain was determined in a study of response to subunit inactivated influenza vaccine. Each CDR3 protein gets one entry after TCRdb re-called the RT-PCR reads with MiXCR. Of 200,000 to 300,000 distinct CDR3 sequences listed, 10% to 15% are singletons. This clonotype came up many times. The antigen remains undetermined. Whole-study findings and limits: The authors offered the suggestion that each seasonal influenza vaccination recruits few new T cells.

Material: non-naive T cells sorted from PBMCs, obtained 14 to 15 days before vaccination. The sequence was collected from a man aged 45-65 years who received an inactivated influenza vaccine.

CDR3 bases: TGCAGCGCCGGGGACCCAGCGGGGAAAGAGACCCAGTACTTC. Encoded protein: CSAGDPAGKETQYF. The chain recombines TRBV29-1 with TRBJ2-5; 7 nucleotides match TRBD2. CDR3 length equals 14 residues. V trimming: 7 bases; J trimming: 3 bases; junction bases outside the gene matches: 11. Germline loops: CDR1 SQVTM, CDR2 ANQGSEA.